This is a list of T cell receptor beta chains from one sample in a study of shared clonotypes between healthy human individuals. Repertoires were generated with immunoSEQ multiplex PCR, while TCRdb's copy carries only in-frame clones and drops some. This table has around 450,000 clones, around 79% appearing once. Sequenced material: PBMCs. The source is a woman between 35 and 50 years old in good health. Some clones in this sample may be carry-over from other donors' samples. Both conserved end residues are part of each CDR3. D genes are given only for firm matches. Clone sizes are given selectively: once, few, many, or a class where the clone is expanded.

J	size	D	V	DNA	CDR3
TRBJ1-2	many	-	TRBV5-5	TGTGCCAGCAGCTTGGGGGACCTCTATGGCTACACCTTC	CASSLGDLYGYTF
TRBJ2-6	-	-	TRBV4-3	TGCGCCAGCAGCCAACTTCCGATTTCCCCTGGGGCCAACGTCCTGACTTTC	CASSQLPISPGANVLTF
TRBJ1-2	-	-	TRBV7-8	TGTGCCAGCAGCCCCGATGGGGCAGGGACCTTTGGCTACACCTTC	CASSPDGAGTFGYTF
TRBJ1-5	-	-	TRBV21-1	TGTGCCAGCAGCCGATTAACAGGGGGCCCTCTGTGGCCCCAGCATTTT	CASSRLTGGPLWPQHF
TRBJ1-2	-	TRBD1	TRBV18	TGTGCCAGCTCACCATTAGGGACAGCTGTACTTAACTATGGCTACACCTTC	CASSPLGTAVLNYGYTF
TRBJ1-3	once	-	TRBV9	TGTGCCAGCAGCGTAGGTCCCACCGCGATTTCTGGAAACACCATATATTTT	CASSVGPTAISGNTIYF
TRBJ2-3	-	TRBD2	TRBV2	TGTGCCAGCAAGGTAGGCGGGAGCGCTACGCAGTATTTT	CASKVGGSATQYF
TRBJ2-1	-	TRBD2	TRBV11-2	TGTGCCAGCAGCTTCCAAAAACCCGGGGGGTTTCCGTTCTTC	CASSFQKPGGFPFF
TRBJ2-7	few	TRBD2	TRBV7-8	TGTGCCAGCAGCTTAGCACGGGTAGCGGGGTCCCCCTACGAGCAGTACTTC	CASSLARVAGSPYEQYF
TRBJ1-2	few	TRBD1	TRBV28	TGTGCCGGCAGACAGGGAGTCGGCTACACCTTC	CAGRQGVGYTF
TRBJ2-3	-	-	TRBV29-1	TGCAGCGTTGATCCCAGCACAGATACGCAGTATTTT	CSVDPSTDTQYF
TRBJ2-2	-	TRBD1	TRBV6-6	TGTGCCAGCAGTCCACTGGGACAGCTAACCGGGGAGCTGTTTTTT	CASSPLGQLTGELFF
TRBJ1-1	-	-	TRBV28	TGTCATAGGGCGTTGCCCACTGAAGCTTTCTTT	CHRALPTEAFF
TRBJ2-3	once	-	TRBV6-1	TGTGCCAGCTCCCTAGCGGAGGGGGCGGATACGCAGTATTTT	CASSLAEGADTQYF
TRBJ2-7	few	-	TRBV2	TGTGCCAGCAGCGCCTACTACGAGCAGTACTTC	CASSAYYEQYF
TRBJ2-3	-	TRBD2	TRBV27	TGTGCCAGCAGTTTTACGCGGGAGACGACAGATACGCAGTATTTT	CASSFTRETTDTQYF
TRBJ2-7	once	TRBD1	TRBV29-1	TGCAGCGTCGCCGGGGACAGGCATTTCTCCTACGAGCAGTACTTC	CSVAGDRHFSYEQYF
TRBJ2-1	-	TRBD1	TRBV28	TGTGCCAGCGCCGGGACAGGGGTATGGAATGAGCAGTTCTTC	CASAGTGVWNEQFF
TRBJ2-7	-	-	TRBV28	TGTGCCAGCAGTTTATTTGTAGGCGAGCAGTACTTC	CASSLFVGEQYF
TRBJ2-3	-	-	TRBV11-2	TGTGCCAGCAGAGATAGACAGGACACAGATACGCAGTATTTT	CASRDRQDTDTQYF
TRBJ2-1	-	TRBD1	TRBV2	TGTGCCAGCAGTGAAGAGCAGGGGGCGCCCAATGAGCAGTTCTTC	CASSEEQGAPNEQFF
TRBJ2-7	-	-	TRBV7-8	TGTGCCAGCAGCTTAGACAGGGAGCTTGACGAGCAGTACTTC	CASSLDRELDEQYF
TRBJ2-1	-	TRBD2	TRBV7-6	TGTGCCAGCAGCATCGGCCGGGGACTAGCGGGACAAAGCTCCTACAATGAGCAGTTCTTC	CASSIGRGLAGQSSYNEQFF
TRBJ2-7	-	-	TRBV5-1	TGCGCCAGCAGCCCCGGGGACTGGATTTACGAGCAGTACTTC	CASSPGDWIYEQYF
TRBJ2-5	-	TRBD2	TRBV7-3	TGTGCCAGCAGCTGGACTAGAGGGGAGACCCAGTACTTC	CASSWTRGETQYF
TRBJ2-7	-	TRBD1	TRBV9	TGTGCCAGCAGCCCCACGGGGGCAGGACAGGGCCGGGAGCAGTACTTC	CASSPTGAGQGREQYF
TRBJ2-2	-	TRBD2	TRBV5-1	TGCGCCAGCAGCCCGGGGGGACGGACTCACGGGGAGCTGTTTTTT	CASSPGGRTHGELFF
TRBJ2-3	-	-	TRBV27	TGTGCCAGCAGTCACACCTTGGGGACCACAGATACGCAGTATTTT	CASSHTLGTTDTQYF
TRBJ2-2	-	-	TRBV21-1	TGTGCCAGCAGCAAAGTCGTTCGGGAGGGCCCTCACACCGGGGAGCTGTTTTTT	CASSKVVREGPHTGELFF
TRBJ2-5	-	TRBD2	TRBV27	TGTGCCAGCAGCTCACTAGCGGTCCAAGAGACCCAGTACTTC	CASSSLAVQETQYF
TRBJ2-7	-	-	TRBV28	TGTGCCAGCAGGGCGGCGGAAGAGCAGTACTTC	CASRAAEEQYF
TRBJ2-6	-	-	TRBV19	TGTGCCAGCACACGGAGGGCAGGGGCCAACGTCCTGACTTTC	CASTRRAGANVLTF
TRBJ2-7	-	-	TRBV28	TGTGCCAGCAGTTTAACCGGGGTCGGCTACGAGCAGTACTTC	CASSLTGVGYEQYF
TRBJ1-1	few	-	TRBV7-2	TGTGCCAGCAGCTTAGGGGGGCTTGGGGCTTTCTTT	CASSLGGLGAFF
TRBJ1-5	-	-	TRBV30	TGTGCCTGGAGCCCTTCACGGTATCAGCCCCAGCATTTT	CAWSPSRYQPQHF
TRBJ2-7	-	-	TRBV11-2	TGTGCCAGCAAGGGTTTCTACGGAACCCCCTACGAGCAGTACTTC	CASKGFYGTPYEQYF
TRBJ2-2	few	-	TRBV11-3	TGTGCCAGCAGTCCTGGACTGAACACCGGGGAGCTGTTTTTT	CASSPGLNTGELFF
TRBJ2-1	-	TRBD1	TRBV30	TGTGCCTGGAGTTTCCGGGACAGGGACTACAATGAGCAGTTCTTC	CAWSFRDRDYNEQFF
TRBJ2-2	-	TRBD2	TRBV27	TGTGCCAGCACCACCTGGGGAGGGGCCACCGGGGAGCTGTTTTTT	CASTTWGGATGELFF
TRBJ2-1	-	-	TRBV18	TGTGCCAGCGCCCGAGCAGGGTACAATGAGCAGTTCTTC	CASARAGYNEQFF
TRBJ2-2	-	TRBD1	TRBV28	TGTGCCAGCAGTTTGCCGGGACAGGGGATGACCGGGGAGCTGTTTTTT	CASSLPGQGMTGELFF